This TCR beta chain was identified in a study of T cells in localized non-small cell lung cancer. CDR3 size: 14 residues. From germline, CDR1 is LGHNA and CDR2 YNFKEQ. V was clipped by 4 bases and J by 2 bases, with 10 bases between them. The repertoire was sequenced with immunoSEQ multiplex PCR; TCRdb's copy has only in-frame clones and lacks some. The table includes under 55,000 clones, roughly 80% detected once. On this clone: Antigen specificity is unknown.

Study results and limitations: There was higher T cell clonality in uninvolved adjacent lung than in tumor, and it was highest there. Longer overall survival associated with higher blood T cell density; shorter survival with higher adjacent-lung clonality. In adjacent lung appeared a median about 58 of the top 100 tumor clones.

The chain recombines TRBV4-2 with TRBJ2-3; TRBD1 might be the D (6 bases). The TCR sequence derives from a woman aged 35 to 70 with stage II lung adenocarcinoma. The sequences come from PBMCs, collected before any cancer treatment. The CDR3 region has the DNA TGTGCCAGCAGCCGACAGGTTACCACAGATACGCAGTATTTT. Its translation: CASSRQVTTDTQYF.